Shown below are 22 T cell receptor beta chains from a single sample sequenced in a study of cytomegalovirus exposure and HLA in healthy donors (dated 2017 in TCRdb). Libraries were prepared through the immunoSEQ multiplex PCR assay. For the multiplex PCR, a mixture combining 60 forward primers for TCR Vbeta segments and 13 reverse primers for TCR Jbeta segments was used. TCRdb took this table from immuneACCESS and kept in-frame rearrangements with V and J called. Such tables lack part of the clones; where checked against another copy, unresolved V genes explain under half of the gap, and the rest is unexplained. The sample contains about 200,000 clones, over 65% of them found a single time. The leading ten clones occupy 0.63% of the sample. Source material: PBMCs. The receptors were gathered from a man in his late teens or twenties in good health and CMV-seronegative.

J is TRBJ1-5 and V is TRBV6-4; D ambiguous. Germline V gene sequence: CDR1 MRHNA, CDR2 SNTAGT. This CDR3 is 17 amino acids long. The V end lost 0 bases, the J end lost 6 bases, and 18 bases lay between the germline ends. The chain's CDR3 is CASSDSIFRRRGQPQHF. The CDR3 DNA reads as TGTGCCAGCAGTGACTCTATTTTTAGGAGACGCGGTCAGCCCCAGCATTTT.

V usage is TRBV18 and J usage is TRBJ1-1; 7 bases fit TRBD1. V trimming: 3 bases; J trimming: 1 base; junction bases outside the gene matches: 2. The CDR3 extends over 14 amino acids. Germline-derived CDR1 and CDR2 are KGHSH and LQKENI. This chain's CDR3 is CASSPRTGNTEAFF. CDR3 DNA: TGTGCCAGCTCACCTCGGACAGGGAACACTGAAGCTTTCTTT.

This chain joins TRBV7-9 and TRBJ1-2, with no clear D. V lost 5 bases, J lost 5 bases, and 12 bases lay in between. The CDR3 totals 13 residues. Per the germline V gene, CDR1 is SEHNR and CDR2 is FQNEAQ (reference sequence). In DNA, the CDR3 is TGTGCCAGCAGCCCAGTGCAGAATTATGGCTACACCTTC. It encodes CASSPVQNYGYTF.

V gene TRBV29-1 combines with J gene TRBJ1-1; 10 bases map to TRBD1. The CDR3 is made up of 16 amino acids. Germline V CDR1 and CDR2: SQVTM, ANQGSEA. V dropped 0 bases and J dropped 4; count of bases not matched to a gene: 8. The CDR3 here is CSVEDPVRTGGTEAFF. The CDR3 coding sequence is TGCAGCGTTGAAGATCCCGTGAGGACAGGGGGCACTGAAGCTTTCTTT.

The rearrangement uses TRBV7-3 and TRBJ1-2, with 9 bases lining up with TRBD1. This CDR3 has 16 amino acids. The V and J ends lost 6 bases and 6 bases, in that order; junction bases with no gene match: 14. The germline V gene encodes CDR1 SGHTA and CDR2 FQGTGA. The CDR3 DNA reads TGTGCCAGCAGTCCGAACCGGGACAGGGTACCAGATGGCTACACCTTC. It translates to CASSPNRDRVPDGYTF.

This clone was seen only once. The chain links TRBV27 to TRBJ2-1; the match to TRBD2 covers 9 bases. The CDR3 is 16 residues long. Germline V gives CDR1 MNHEY, CDR2 SMNVEV (reference sequence). The J segment lost 0 bases and the V segment lost 2 bases, leaving 2 bases of the junction unmatched. DNA for the CDR3: TGTGCCAGCAGTTTACGCGGGGGGGTCTCCTACAATGAGCAGTTCTTC. Translated: CASSLRGGVSYNEQFF.

This clone occurred a few times. V gene TRBV2 combines with J gene TRBJ2-7, with D possibly matching TRBD1 (6 bases). V lost 8 bases and J 1 base, leaving 12 bases between the germline ends. Germline values: CDR1 SNHLY, CDR2 FYNNEI. The CDR3 is made up of 13 amino acids. CDR3 sequence (DNA): TGTGCCAGCGAGACAGGAGTGTCCTACGAGCAGTACTTC. Its protein product is CASETGVSYEQYF.

This clone appeared a few times. V is TRBV6-5 and J is TRBJ1-6; the match to TRBD1 covers 7 bases. CDR3 length: 14 amino acids. The germline V gene encodes CDR1 MNHEY and CDR2 SVGAGI. J lost 9 bases, V lost 7 bases, and 9 bases had no gene match. CDR3 nucleotide sequence: TGTGCCAGCACCCAGTCTTCAGGGGGTTCACCCCTCCACTTT. Translation gives CASTQSSGGSPLHF.

The chain carries TRBV28 and TRBJ1-1, with 8 bases matching TRBD1. The V and J ends lost 4 bases and 3 bases, in that order; junction bases with no gene match: 4. The CDR3 sequence is 14 residues long. Germline CDR1 reads MDHEN; CDR2 reads SYDVKM. The DNA for the CDR3 is TGTGCCAGCAGTTCGGGACAGGCGGACACTGAAGCTTTCTTT. Residues: CASSSGQADTEAFF.

CDR3 sequence reads: CASSQTEGGGEQFF. Written as DNA, the CDR3 is TGTGCCAGCAGCCAAACGGAGGGAGGCGGTGAGCAGTTCTTC. This chain connects TRBV16 to TRBJ2-1; possible D gene TRBD2, 6 bases. V was cut by 2 bases and J by 9 bases, with 14 bases left in between. The CDR3 consists of 14 residues. The germline gives CDR1 KGHSY, CDR2 FQNENV.

DNA for the CDR3: TGTGCCAGCAGTTTATCCACGACAGGGCCCAGGGGGGAGCAGTTCTTC. This translates into CASSLSTTGPRGEQFF. The chain couples TRBV27 to TRBJ2-1; TRBD1 agrees at 7 bases. The CDR3 extends over 16 amino acids. The germline V gene has CDR1 MNHEY and CDR2 SMNVEV (reference sequence). V was clipped by 0 bases and J by 10 bases; unmatched bases: 12.

J is TRBJ1-2 and V is TRBV2; 7 bases line up with TRBD1. Trimming took 10 bases from V and 8 from J; bases not matched to a gene: 13. The CDR3 spans 13 residues. Germline V gene lookup returns CDR1 SNHLY and CDR2 FYNNEI. In DNA, the CDR3 is TGTGCCAACAGACAGGGACCCTCCGGGGGCTACACCTTC. It codes for CANRQGPSGGYTF. Full variable domain (rest looked up from reference TRBV2 and TRBJ1-2): EPEVTQTPSHQVTQMGQEVILRCVPISNHLYFYWYRQILGQKVEFLVSFYNNEISEKSEIFDDQFSVERPDGSNFTLKIRSTKLEDSAMYFCANRQGPSGGYTFGSGTRLTVV.

The J gene is TRBJ2-5, the V gene TRBV19; D remains unclear. The V gene lost 5 bases and the J gene lost 4 bases, with 8 bases spanning the gap. The CDR3 extends over 12 amino acids. Germline V gives CDR1 LNHDA, CDR2 SQIVND (reference sequence). The CDR3 reads CASSVNGETQYF. The CDR3 DNA is TGTGCCAGTAGTGTAAACGGAGAGACCCAGTACTTC.

The chain uses TRBV28 and TRBJ1-4, with a tentative D call TRBD1 (5 bases). Germline CDR1 is MDHEN and CDR2 is SYDVKM. Trimming left V 5 bases short and J 6 bases short, with 13 bases between. This CDR3 contains 14 residues. Here the CDR3 DNA reads TGTGCCAGCAGTGGAGCGCGGGGGGATGAAAAACTGTTTTTT. This encodes CASSGARGDEKLFF.

In its sample, this clone was seen once. V and J are TRBV6-6 and TRBJ1-3, with D possibly being TRBD1 (5 bases). The V end lost 6 bases, the J end lost 0 bases, and 9 bases lay between the germline ends. Germline V gives CDR1 MNHNY, CDR2 SVGAGI (reference sequence). This CDR3 has 14 residues. The CDR3 reads CASSLTDSGNTIYF. The CDR3 nucleotides are TGTGCCAGCAGCCTGACAGACTCTGGAAACACCATATATTTT.

The V call is TRBV30, the J call TRBJ2-7; perhaps TRBD1 as D (6 bases). Trimming shortened V by 7 bases and J by 1 base, and 11 bases separated the two germline ends. The CDR3 runs to 12 residues. Germline V gene data show CDR1 as GTSNPN and CDR2 as SVGIG (reference sequence). In DNA, the CDR3 is TGTGCCTACCTGGACAGATCCTACGAGCAGTACTTC. The encoded protein is CAYLDRSYEQYF.

V gene TRBV5-4 combines with J gene TRBJ2-3; 14 nucleotides agree with TRBD2. Losses at the gene ends were 5 bases for V and 6 bases for J; bases not matched to a gene: 11. The CDR3 spans 17 residues. Germline CDR1 is SGHNT and CDR2 is YYREEE (reference sequence). Here the CDR3 DNA reads TGTGCCAGCAGGCCCGGGACTAGCGGGAGCGGGGCCGATACGCAGTATTTT. Its translation is CASRPGTSGSGADTQYF. The variable domain in full, with the rest retrieved from reference TRBV5-4 and TRBJ2-3, is ETGVTQSPTHLIKTRGQQVTLRCSSQSGHNTVSWYQQALGQGPQFIFQYYREEENGRGNFPPRFSGLQFPNYSSELNVNALELDDSALYLCASRPGTSGSGADTQYFGPGTRLTVL.

The gene calls are TRBV19 and TRBJ1-1; TRBD1 matches 8 bases. This CDR3 comprises 17 residues. J gave up 0 bases and V 9 bases, and 15 bases lay outside the gene matches. Germline V lookup: CDR1 LNHDA, CDR2 SQIVND (reference sequence). CDR3 loop: CASPTRWGQDMNTEAFF. The CDR3 bases are TGTGCCAGCCCGACGAGATGGGGACAGGACATGAACACTGAAGCTTTCTTT.

Worth noting for this clone: Other DNA sequences in this specimen translate into the identical CDR3. This sequence joins TRBV7-9 and TRBJ1-1; D is undetermined. Per germline, CDR1 SEHNR and CDR2 FQNEAQ (reference sequence). The CDR3 extends over 13 amino acids. Trimming stripped 2 bases from V and 1 base from J, with 5 bases between. In DNA, the CDR3 is TGTGCCAGCAGCTTACAGGAGAACACTGAAGCTTTCTTT. Translation gives CASSLQENTEAFF.

The chain employs TRBV18 and TRBJ1-2, with D unresolved. The CDR3 spans 15 residues. V gave up 3 bases and J gave up 0 bases, with 11 bases separating them. Per germline, CDR1 KGHSH and CDR2 LQKENI. CDR3 residues: CASSPRAIANYGYTF. Here the CDR3 DNA reads TGTGCCAGCTCACCGAGGGCGATAGCTAACTATGGCTACACCTTC.

This clone was seen a single time. V gene TRBV27 combines with J gene TRBJ2-2, with TRBD1 matching over 7 bases. The V segment lost 0 bases and the J segment 2 bases; nucleotides outside the gene matches: 6. The CDR3 covers 17 residues. Germline CDR1 is MNHEY and CDR2 is SMNVEV (reference sequence). In DNA form, the CDR3 reads TGTGCCAGCAGTTTATCTCCCGGGACAGTCAACACCGGGGAGCTGTTTTTT. Amino acids: CASSLSPGTVNTGELFF.

The chain links TRBV30 to TRBJ1-3; the match to TRBD1 covers 8 bases. This CDR3 region has 14 residues. The germline gives CDR1 GTSNPN, CDR2 SVGIG (reference sequence). The V segment lost 3 bases and the J segment 7 bases; nucleotides outside the gene matches: 8. The CDR3: CAWSKTDRANTIYF. CDR3 nucleotide sequence: TGTGCCTGGAGCAAGACGGACAGGGCGAACACCATATATTTT.